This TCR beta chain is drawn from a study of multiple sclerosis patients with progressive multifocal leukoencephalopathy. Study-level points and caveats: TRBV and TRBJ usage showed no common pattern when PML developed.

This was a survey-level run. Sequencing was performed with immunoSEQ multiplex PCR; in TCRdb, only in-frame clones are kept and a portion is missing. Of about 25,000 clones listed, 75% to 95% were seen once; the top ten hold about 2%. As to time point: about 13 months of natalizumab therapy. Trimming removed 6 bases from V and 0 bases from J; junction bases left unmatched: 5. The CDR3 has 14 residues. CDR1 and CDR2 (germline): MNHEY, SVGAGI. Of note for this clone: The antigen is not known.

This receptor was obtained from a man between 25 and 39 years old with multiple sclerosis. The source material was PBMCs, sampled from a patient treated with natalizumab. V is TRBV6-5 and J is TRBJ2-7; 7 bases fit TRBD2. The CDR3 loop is CASRSERGSYEQYF. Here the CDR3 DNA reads TGTGCCAGCAGATCAGAGCGGGGCTCCTACGAGCAGTACTTC.